The rows below give T cell receptor beta chains drawn from one sample of a study of blood T cell repertoires in COVID-19. Data came from immunoSEQ multiplex PCR; TCRdb stores just in-frame clones and leaves some out. The repertoire has some 350,000 clones, approximately 87% of them found once; the top ten carry approximately 5.3%. The sequencing input was PBMCs or T cells enriched from blood (not recorded which). These receptors came from a woman aged 30 to 39 who had recovered from COVID-19. CDR3s include the opening cysteine and the closing phenylalanine or tryptophan. A D gene is named only where the DNA matches it firmly. Clone size appears in some rows only: once, few, many, or a class for an expanded clone.

abundance	j_gene	d_gene	v_gene	CDR3aa	CDR3nt
.	TRBJ1-3	.	TRBV4-3	CASSQGLGVGNTIYF	TGCGCCAGCAGCCAGGGGCTAGGGGTGGGAAACACCATATATTTT
.	TRBJ1-2	.	TRBV10-3	CAISESRGYTF	TGTGCCATCAGTGAGTCGAGGGGCTACACCTTC
once	TRBJ1-3	.	TRBV29-1	CSGGGGSGNTIYF	TGCAGCGGTGGAGGAGGGTCTGGAAACACCATATATTTT
.	TRBJ1-6	.	TRBV5-4	CASSLEGRGNSPLHF	TGTGCCAGCAGCTTGGAGGGGAGGGGGAATTCACCCCTCCACTTT
.	TRBJ2-1	TRBD1	TRBV6-5	CASSYSGQGGYEQFF	TGTGCCAGCAGTTACTCTGGACAGGGGGGCTATGAGCAGTTCTTC
.	TRBJ1-1	.	TRBV6-5	CASSYSRQWDTEAFF	TGTGCCAGCAGTTACTCGAGACAATGGGACACTGAAGCTTTCTTT
few	TRBJ2-2	.	TRBV19	CASSMTSFPGELFF	TGTGCCAGTAGTATGACTAGTTTCCCCGGGGAGCTGTTTTTT
once	TRBJ1-1	.	TRBV6-1	CASSDRENTEAFF	TGTGCCAGCAGTGACCGCGAAAACACTGAAGCTTTCTTT
.	TRBJ1-2	.	TRBV7-2	CASSLWTAPYGYTF	TGTGCCAGCAGCTTATGGACAGCTCCCTATGGCTACACCTTC
.	TRBJ1-5	TRBD1	TRBV6-5	CASSRDRGEGQPQHF	TGTGCCAGCAGTCGCGACAGGGGGGAGGGTCAGCCCCAGCATTTT
few	TRBJ1-5	.	TRBV7-9	CASSLAGWNQPQHF	TGTGCCAGCAGCTTGGCAGGGTGGAATCAGCCCCAGCATTTT
.	TRBJ2-1	TRBD2	TRBV15	CATSRESTGLAGYNEQFF	TGTGCCACCAGCAGGGAATCCACGGGACTAGCGGGGTATAATGAGCAGTTCTTC
.	TRBJ1-3	.	TRBV5-1	CASSLTGAGNTIYF	TGCGCCAGCAGCTTGACAGGAGCTGGAAACACCATATATTTT
few	TRBJ1-2	.	TRBV10-3	CAISPTEPYGYTF	TGTGCCATCAGTCCGACTGAACCCTATGGCTACACCTTC
.	TRBJ1-2	.	TRBV4-2	CASSQASGGSGYGYTF	TGTGCCAGCAGCCAAGCGTCGGGGGGTTCCGGCTATGGCTACACCTTC
.	TRBJ1-1	TRBD1	TRBV11-2	CASSYTDRGMNTEAFF	TGTGCCAGCAGCTACACGGACAGGGGAATGAACACTGAAGCTTTCTTT
.	TRBJ1-2	TRBD1	TRBV28	CASSLPDRGRSGYTF	TGTGCCAGCAGTTTACCGGACAGGGGGCGAAGTGGCTACACCTTC
.	TRBJ2-7	.	TRBV5-4	CASSFGGTALYEQYF	TGTGCCAGCAGCTTCGGCGGGACAGCCCTTTACGAGCAGTACTTC
once	TRBJ1-1	.	TRBV20-1	CSLIQITEAFF	TGCAGTCTCATTCAGATCACTGAAGCTTTCTTT
.	TRBJ1-5	TRBD1	TRBV19	CASRPGQGARQPQHF	TGTGCCAGTAGACCGGGACAGGGGGCGCGACAGCCCCAGCATTTT
.	TRBJ2-4	TRBD2	TRBV4-2	CASSQVNGGEAKNIQYF	TGTGCCAGCAGCCAAGTAAACGGGGGGGAGGCCAAAAACATTCAGTACTTC
once	TRBJ1-1	.	TRBV19	CASVQGRLSEAFF	TGTGCCAGTGTACAGGGCCGCCTGAGTGAAGCTTTCTTT
once	TRBJ2-5	.	TRBV27	CASSPGWTYQETQYF	TGTGCCAGCAGTCCAGGGTGGACGTACCAAGAGACCCAGTACTTC
.	TRBJ2-7	TRBD1	TRBV9	CASSEGQGYEQYF	TGTGCCAGCAGCGAGGGACAGGGGTACGAGCAGTACTTC
once	TRBJ1-3	.	TRBV30	CAWTRQSGSNTIYF	TGTGCCTGGACCCGACAGAGTGGATCAAACACCATATATTTT
.	TRBJ1-6	.	TRBV27	CASTRDFRSSYNSPLHF	TGTGCCAGCACCCGGGACTTTAGGAGCTCCTATAATTCACCCCTCCACTTT
few	TRBJ1-5	TRBD1	TRBV7-2	CASSPRTGEGQPQHF	TGTGCCAGCAGCCCGCGGACAGGAGAGGGTCAGCCCCAGCATTTT
.	TRBJ1-5	.	TRBV15	CATSREDGGEGQPQHF	TGTGCCACCAGCAGGGAGGACGGGGGGGAAGGTCAGCCCCAGCATTTT